In its sample, the clone carrying this T cell receptor (beta chain) was seen many times. This specimen comes from a study of blood T cells in healthy people across ages. Germline CDR1 SGHRS, CDR2 YFSETQ. There are 13 residues in the CDR3. V trimming: 7 bases; J trimming: 3 bases; junction bases outside the gene matches: 1. A second roughly 6 to 11 cycle PCR used barcoded and J-beta primers. Each CDR3 protein gets one entry after TCRdb re-called the 5' RACE reads with MiXCR. Of some 750,000 distinct CDR3 sequences detected, 22% appear once; the ten largest clones hold approximately 20%. This sequence originates from a man between 65 and 85 years old in good health. V usage is TRBV5-1 and J usage is TRBJ2-2, with TRBD2 identical over 9 bases. Sample: blood. CDR3 nucleotides: TGCGCCAGCCAGCGGGGGGACACCGGGGAGCTGTTTTTT. Residues: CASQRGDTGELFF.